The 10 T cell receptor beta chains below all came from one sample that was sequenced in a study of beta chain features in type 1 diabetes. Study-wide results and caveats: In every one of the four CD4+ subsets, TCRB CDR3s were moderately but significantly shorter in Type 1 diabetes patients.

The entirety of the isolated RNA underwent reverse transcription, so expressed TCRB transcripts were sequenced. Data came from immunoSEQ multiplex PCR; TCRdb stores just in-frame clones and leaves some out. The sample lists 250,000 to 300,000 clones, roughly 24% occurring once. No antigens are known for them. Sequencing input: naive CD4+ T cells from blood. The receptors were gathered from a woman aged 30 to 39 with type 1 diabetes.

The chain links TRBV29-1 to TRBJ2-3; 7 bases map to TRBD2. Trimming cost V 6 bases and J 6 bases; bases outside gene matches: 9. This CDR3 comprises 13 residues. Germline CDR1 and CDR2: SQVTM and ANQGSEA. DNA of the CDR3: TGCAGCGTAGAGGAGGGGAGGGATGATACGCAGTATTTT. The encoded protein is CSVEEGRDDTQYF.

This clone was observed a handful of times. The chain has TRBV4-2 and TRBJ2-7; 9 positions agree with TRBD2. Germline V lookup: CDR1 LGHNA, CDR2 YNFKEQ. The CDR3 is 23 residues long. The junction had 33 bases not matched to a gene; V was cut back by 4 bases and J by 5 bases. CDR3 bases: TGTGCCAGCAGCCCAGCCCAAGAGGGAGGGCTAGCGGGATATCTCGGGCGTCTCCACGAGCAGTACTTC. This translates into CASSPAQEGGLAGYLGRLHEQYF.

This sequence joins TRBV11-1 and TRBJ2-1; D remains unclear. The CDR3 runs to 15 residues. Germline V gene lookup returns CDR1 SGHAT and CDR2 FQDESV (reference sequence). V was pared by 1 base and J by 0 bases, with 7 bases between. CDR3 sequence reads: CASSLGLASYNEQFF. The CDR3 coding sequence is TGTGCCAGCAGCTTAGGGCTCGCCTCCTACAATGAGCAGTTCTTC.

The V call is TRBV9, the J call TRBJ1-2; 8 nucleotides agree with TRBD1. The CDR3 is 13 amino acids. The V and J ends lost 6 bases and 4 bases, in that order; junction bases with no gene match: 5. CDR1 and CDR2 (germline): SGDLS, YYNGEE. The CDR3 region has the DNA TGTGCCAGCACCTCACAGGGGGTCTATGGCTACACCTTC. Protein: CASTSQGVYGYTF.

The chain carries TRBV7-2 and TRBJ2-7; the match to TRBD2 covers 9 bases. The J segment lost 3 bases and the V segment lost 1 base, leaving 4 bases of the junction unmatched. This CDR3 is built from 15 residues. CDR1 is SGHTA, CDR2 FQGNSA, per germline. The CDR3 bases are TGTGCCAGCAGCTTAGATAGGACTAGCGACTACGAGCAGTACTTC. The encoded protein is CASSLDRTSDYEQYF.

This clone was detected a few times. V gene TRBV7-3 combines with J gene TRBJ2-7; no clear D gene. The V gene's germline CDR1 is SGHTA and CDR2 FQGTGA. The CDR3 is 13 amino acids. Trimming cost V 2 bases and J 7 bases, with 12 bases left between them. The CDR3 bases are TGTGCCAGCAGCTTAGGCGCGGATGAGGAGCAGTACTTC. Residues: CASSLGADEEQYF.

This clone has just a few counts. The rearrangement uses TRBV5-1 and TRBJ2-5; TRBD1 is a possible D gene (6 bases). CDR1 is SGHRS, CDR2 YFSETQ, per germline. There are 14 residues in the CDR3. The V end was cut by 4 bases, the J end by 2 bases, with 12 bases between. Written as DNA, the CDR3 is TGCGCCAGCAGCGGCTCGGGACAACAAGAGACCCAGTACTTC. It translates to CASSGSGQQETQYF.

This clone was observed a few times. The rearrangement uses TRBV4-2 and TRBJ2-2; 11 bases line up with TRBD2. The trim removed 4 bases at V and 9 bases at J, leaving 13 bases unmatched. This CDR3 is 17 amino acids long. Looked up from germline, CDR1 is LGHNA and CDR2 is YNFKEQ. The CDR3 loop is CASSRGTSGQTERELFF. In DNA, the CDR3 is TGTGCCAGCAGCCGCGGGACTAGCGGACAGACGGAACGGGAGCTGTTTTTT.

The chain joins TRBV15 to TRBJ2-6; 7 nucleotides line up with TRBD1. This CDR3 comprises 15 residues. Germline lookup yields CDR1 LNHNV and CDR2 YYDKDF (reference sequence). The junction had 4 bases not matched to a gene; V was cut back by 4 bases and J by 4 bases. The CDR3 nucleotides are TGTGCCACCAGCATAGACAGGGCAGGGGCCAACGTCCTGACTTTC. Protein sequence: CATSIDRAGANVLTF.

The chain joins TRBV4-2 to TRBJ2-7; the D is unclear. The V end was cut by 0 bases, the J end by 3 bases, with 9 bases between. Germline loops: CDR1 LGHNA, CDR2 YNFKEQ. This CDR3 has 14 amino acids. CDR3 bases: TGTGCCAGCAGCCAAGAACCGAGTAGCTACGAGCAGTACTTC. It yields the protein CASSQEPSSYEQYF.